Each of the 25 T cell receptor beta chains below was sequenced from the same sample in a study of T-cell reconstitution after alpha-beta-depleted transplantation in children. The TCRbeta library was prepared with unique molecular identifiers. TCRdb fed the PCR reads into MiXCR, producing one record per CDR3 protein. The sample lists 450,000 to 700,000 distinct CDR3 sequences, over 25% seen once, with 30% to 40% in the top ten. The sequencing here drew on PBMCs, taken before TCRalphabeta/CD19-depleted stem cell transplant. The receptors stem from a boy younger than two with Wiskott-Aldrich syndrome, due to receive a stem cell transplant.

This clonotype showed up just a few times. V and J are TRBV5-1 and TRBJ2-1; 8 nucleotides line up with TRBD1. Germline values: CDR1 SGHRS, CDR2 YFSETQ. The CDR3 has 15 residues. The V segment lost 0 bases and the J segment 7 bases; nucleotides outside the gene matches: 6. CDR3 nucleotide sequence: TGCGCCAGCAGCTTGGCCGGACAGGGAAATAATGAGCAGTTCTTC. Protein: CASSLAGQGNNEQFF.

V is TRBV12-3 or TRBV12-4 and J is TRBJ1-4, with 12 bases fitting TRBD1. This CDR3 comprises 18 residues. The trim removed 1 base at V and 4 bases at J, leaving 7 bases unmatched. CDR3 DNA sequence: TGTGCCAGCAGTTTAGGGGACAGGGGGCCTTGGGTTAATGAAAAACTGTTTTTT. Its translation: CASSLGDRGPWVNEKLFF.

This clonotype was seen only a few times. The chain employs TRBV11-1 and TRBJ2-5; D ambiguous. The CDR3 length is 14 residues. The ends were cut back, 4 bases at V and 1 base at J, with 10 bases in the middle. Germline V CDR1 and CDR2: SGHAT, FQDESV (reference sequence). CDR3 loop: CASSSRIPQETQYF. CDR3 sequence (DNA): TGTGCCAGCAGCTCGCGGATCCCCCAAGAGACCCAGTACTTC. Full variable domain (outside the CDR3, taken from reference TRBV11-1 and TRBJ2-5): EAEVAQSPRYKITEKSQAVAFWCDPISGHATLYWYRQILGQGPELLVQFQDESVVDDSQLPKDRFSAERLKGVDSTLKIQPAELGDSAMYLCASSSRIPQETQYFGPGTRLLVL.

The chain carries TRBV21-1 and TRBJ2-1. TRBV21-1 is assigned pseudogene status. CDR3 size: 13 residues. The CDR3 DNA follows: TGTGCCAGCAGCAGAATTTACTACAATGAGCAGTTCTTC. This sequence encodes CASSRIYYNEQFF.

This clonotype has just a few counts. The chain is built from TRBV5-1 and TRBJ2-7; 10 bases are a match to TRBD2. The V segment lost 3 bases and the J segment 2 bases; nucleotides outside the gene matches: 2. The CDR3 is made up of 14 amino acids. Germline assignment: CDR1 SGHRS and CDR2 YFSETQ. The CDR3 region is CASSSSGSAYEQYF. CDR3 sequence (DNA): TGCGCCAGCAGCTCTAGCGGGAGCGCCTACGAGCAGTACTTC.

Notes on this clonotype: An end of the junction differs from the germline gene, which may be a read error. The CDR3 spells CASSSTFGAQGTQYF. DNA of the CDR3: TGTGCCAGCAGCTCGACATTTGGGGCCCAAGGGACCCAGTACTTC. This chain connects TRBV12-3 or TRBV12-4 to TRBJ2-5; perhaps TRBD1 as D (5 bases). The length of the CDR3 is 15 residues.

This clonotype came up a few times. The chain is built from TRBV20-1 and TRBJ2-5; 12 bases map to TRBD2. The J segment lost 1 base and the V segment lost 5 bases, leaving 8 bases of the junction unmatched. CDR1 and CDR2 from the germline V gene are DFQATT and SNEGSKA (reference sequence). The CDR3 runs to 16 residues. CDR3 bases: TGCAGTGCTCGACTCCTAGCGGGAGGGTCCCAAGAGACCCAGTACTTC. It specifies CSARLLAGGSQETQYF.

The chain links TRBV3-1 to TRBJ2-2, with TRBD2 as a possible D gene (5 bases). Germline CDR1 and CDR2: LGHDT and YNNKEL (reference sequence). This CDR3 comprises 14 residues. The ends were cut back, 4 bases at V and 6 bases at J, with 12 bases in the middle. The CDR3 is CASSRRTVPGELFF. The CDR3 DNA reads TGTGCCAGCAGCCGACGGACTGTTCCCGGGGAGCTGTTTTTT. Full variable domain (missing parts from reference TRBV3-1 and TRBJ2-2): DTAVSQTPKYLVTQMGNDKSIKCEQNLGHDTMYWYKQDSKKFLKIMFSYNNKELIINETVPNRFSPKSPDKAHLNLHINSLELGDSAVYFCASSRRTVPGELFFGEGSRLTVL.

The chain employs TRBV5-1 and TRBJ2-7, with D tentatively TRBD1 or TRBD2 (5 bases each). From germline, CDR1 is SGHRS and CDR2 YFSETQ. V gave up 2 bases and J gave up 2 bases, with 17 bases separating them. The CDR3 extends over 16 amino acids. This chain's CDR3 is CASSFTQGRETYEQYF. As DNA, the CDR3 is TGCGCCAGCAGCTTTACCCAGGGACGGGAAACCTACGAGCAGTACTTC.

The sample holds a few counts of this clonotype. The chain uses TRBV12-3 or TRBV12-4 and TRBJ1-5; 7 bases are shared with TRBD1. Unmatched junction bases numbered 7, after V lost 5 bases and J lost 6 bases. This CDR3 has 14 residues. The CDR3 loop is CASSPGGYGQPQHF. The CDR3 DNA reads as TGTGCCAGCAGTCCAGGGGGGTATGGTCAGCCCCAGCATTTT.

In its sample, this clonotype was seen many times. The chain couples TRBV20-1 to TRBJ1-3, with D hard to call. The CDR3 runs to 13 residues. Trimming took off 5 bases at V and 3 bases at J, with 11 bases between the two ends. In germline, CDR1 is DFQATT, CDR2 SNEGSKA (reference sequence). The CDR3: CSASRTGGNTIYF. CDR3 DNA sequence: TGCAGTGCTTCACGGACCGGTGGAAACACCATATATTTT.

The chain links TRBV9 to TRBJ2-5; 9 positions agree with TRBD2. Trimming cost V 4 bases and J 2 bases; bases outside gene matches: 3. From germline, CDR1 is SGDLS and CDR2 YYNGEE. The CDR3 is made up of 14 amino acids. Here the CDR3 DNA reads TGTGCCAGCAGCACCACTAGCGGGCAAGAGACCCAGTACTTC. It is translated as CASSTTSGQETQYF.

The chain employs TRBV29-1 and TRBJ2-7; 13 bases match TRBD2. J lost 7 bases, V lost 4 bases, and 7 bases had no gene match. This CDR3 spans 14 amino acids. The germline V gene has CDR1 SQVTM and CDR2 ANQGSEA. The CDR3 here is CSVARLAGGEEQYF. For the CDR3, the DNA is TGCAGCGTTGCACGACTAGCGGGAGGCGAAGAGCAGTACTTC.

The CDR3 nucleotides are TGTGCCAGCAGCTTAGTCGTAGCGGGAGGACCCTCCTACAATGAGCAGTTCTTC. Amino acid sequence: CASSLVVAGGPSYNEQFF. The chain links TRBV7-8 to TRBJ2-1, with 10 bases lining up with TRBD2. CDR1 is SGHVS, CDR2 FQNEAQ, per germline. This CDR3 has 18 amino acids. J gave up 0 bases and V 1 base, and 6 bases lay outside the gene matches. Drawing the rest from reference TRBV7-8 and TRBJ2-1, the complete variable domain is GAGVSQSPRYKVAKRGQDVALRCDPISGHVSLFWYQQALGQGPEFLTYFQNEAQLDKSGLPSDRFFAERPEGSVSTLKIQRTQQEDSAVYLCASSLVVAGGPSYNEQFFGPGTRLTVL.

This clonotype was detected only a few times. The J gene is TRBJ2-7, the V gene TRBV27; 11 nucleotides agree with TRBD2. Germline CDR1 and CDR2: MNHEY and SMNVEV (reference sequence). This CDR3 region has 19 residues. Trimming at V came to 2 bases and at J to 1 base, leaving 13 bases not matched to a gene. CDR3 loop: CASSLKGYASGRPSYEQYF. The CDR3 DNA reads as TGTGCCAGCAGTTTAAAGGGGTACGCTAGCGGGAGGCCGTCCTACGAGCAGTACTTC.

The V gene is TRBV29-1, the J gene TRBJ1-1; no clear D. Germline V lookup: CDR1 SQVTM, CDR2 ANQGSEA. With 8 bases removed from V and 1 base from J, the gap between germline ends came to 14 bases. The CDR3 has 13 amino acids. The CDR3 sequence: CSPLRAPNTEAFF. The CDR3 DNA follows: TGCAGCCCCCTGAGAGCACCGAACACTGAAGCTTTCTTT.

This clonotype has just a few counts. The chain is built from TRBV19 and TRBJ2-1; TRBD1 matches 9 bases. Germline-derived CDR1 and CDR2 are LNHDA and SQIVND (reference sequence). V dropped 2 bases and J dropped 11; count of bases not matched to a gene: 7. This CDR3 is built from 14 residues. CDR3 in DNA: TGTGCCAGTAGTATAAGGGGACAGGGAGGTCAGCAGTTCTTC. Translated: CASSIRGQGGQQFF.

The chain carries TRBV10-3 and TRBJ2-1; 9 bases are a match to TRBD2. The CDR3 consists of 16 residues. CDR1 ENHRY and CDR2 SYGVKD come from the germline V gene. After removal of 7 bases from V and 8 bases from J, the junction contained 15 bases not matched to a gene. The CDR3 sequence is CAIMVRELAGAHEQFF. In DNA form, the CDR3 reads TGTGCCATCATGGTTCGGGAGTTAGCGGGAGCCCATGAGCAGTTCTTC.

This clonotype was observed a few times. The DNA of the CDR3 is TGCAGTGCTAGCCCCCCGTCGATCTATGGCTACACCTTC. This codes for CSASPPSIYGYTF. This chain uses TRBV20-1 with TRBJ1-2; D unresolved. Germline lookup yields CDR1 DFQATT and CDR2 SNEGSKA (reference sequence). The CDR3 has 13 residues. V lost 3 bases, J lost 4 bases, and 12 bases lay in between.

This clonotype occurred a few times. V usage is TRBV20-1 and J usage is TRBJ2-1; D could derive from TRBD1 or TRBD2 (7 bases each). The length of the CDR3 is 14 residues. CDR1 and CDR2 (germline): DFQATT, SNEGSKA (reference sequence). V lost 6 bases and J lost 0, with 12 bases in between. CDR3 sequence (DNA): TGCAGTGCCAGGGGGGGGGACTCCTACAATGAGCAGTTCTTC. Translation: CSARGGDSYNEQFF.

This clonotype has more than one count but fewer than ten. Here the CDR3 DNA reads TGCGCCAGCAGCTTGGAGGCGGTCCTATTGAGGACCCAGTACTTC. As protein: CASSLEAVLLRTQYF. This chain uses TRBV5-1 with TRBJ2-5; D is ambiguous. The CDR3 contains 15 residues. Trimming took off 0 bases at V and 7 bases at J, with 16 bases between the two ends. CDR1 is SGHRS and CDR2 is YFSETQ in the germline V gene.

The V gene is TRBV20-1, the J gene TRBJ2-2, with 7 nucleotides matching TRBD2. This CDR3 spans 14 amino acids. V shed 1 base, J shed 5 bases, and the junction held 4 bases outside the gene matches. Germline V lookup: CDR1 DFQATT, CDR2 SNEGSKA (reference sequence). CDR3 nucleotides: TGCAGTGCTAGAGGACTAGCAGGGACCGGGGAGCTGTTTTTT. Translated: CSARGLAGTGELFF.

This chain uses TRBV7-6 with TRBJ2-5; D perhaps matches TRBD2 (5 bases). This CDR3 region has 14 residues. Trimming cost V 4 bases and J 5 bases, with 14 bases left between them. Germline loops: CDR1 SGHVS, CDR2 FNYEAQ. CDR3 loop: CASSSILGGETQYF. The CDR3 DNA reads as TGTGCCAGCAGCTCCATCTTAGGCGGGGAGACCCAGTACTTC.

The table lists this clonotype with a few counts. The V gene is TRBV7-9, the J gene TRBJ2-7; D unresolved. The CDR3 runs 14 residues. Per the germline V gene, CDR1 is SEHNR and CDR2 is FQNEAQ (reference sequence). The germline V and J ends were trimmed by 3 bases and 4 bases, with 13 bases remaining between them. The CDR3 reads CASSLSEKPYEQYF. DNA of the CDR3: TGTGCCAGCAGCTTGTCAGAAAAGCCTTACGAGCAGTACTTC. Full variable domain (outside the CDR3, taken from reference TRBV7-9 and TRBJ2-7): DTGVSQNPRHKITKRGQNVTFRCDPISEHNRLYWYRQTLGQGPEFLTYFQNEAQLEKSRLLSDRFSAERPKGSFSTLEIQRTEQGDSAMYLCASSLSEKPYEQYFGPGTRLTVT.

The chain carries TRBV27 and TRBJ2-1; 7 positions agree with TRBD1. The CDR3 has 15 amino acids. The germline gives CDR1 MNHEY, CDR2 SMNVEV (reference sequence). After removal of 4 bases from V and 9 bases from J, the junction contained 12 bases not matched to a gene. The CDR3 is CASSSQLPTGVEQFF. The CDR3 DNA reads as TGTGCCAGCAGTTCACAACTGCCTACAGGGGTTGAGCAGTTCTTC.